The rows below give T cell receptor beta chains drawn from one sample of a study of PD-1 blockade in classical Hodgkin lymphoma. The data were produced by immunoSEQ multiplex PCR, yet TCRdb's version contains in-frame clones alone and is incomplete. Found here are fewer than 45,000 clones, roughly 70% of them singletons; the top ten hold approximately 3%. Sequencing used peripheral blood mononuclear cells (PBMCs), obtained before the fourth cycle of nivolumab. Every receptor here comes from a human donor with classical Hodgkin lymphoma. Both conserved end residues are part of each CDR3. The D gene is left open where the match is weak. For some rows the clone size is stated as once, few or many, or as a class when expanded; others skip it.

J	size	D	length	V	DNA	CDR3
TRBJ2-7	medium-sized	NA	16	TRBV4-1	TGCGCCAGCAGCCAAGAGGTGGCAGATAGCTCCTACGAGCAGTACTTC	CASSQEVADSSYEQYF
TRBJ2-7	NA	TRBD1	15	TRBV6-5	TGTGCCAGCAGTTACCGACAGGGGGCTCTCTACGAGCAGTACTTC	CASSYRQGALYEQYF
TRBJ2-5	NA	NA	13	TRBV5-4	TGTGCCAGCAGCTTTGAGGGTGGCGAGACCCAGTACTTC	CASSFEGGETQYF
TRBJ2-7	NA	NA	15	TRBV6-5	TGTGCCAGCAGTTTGGGGCGTGGAAGAGGTTACGAGCAGTACTTC	CASSLGRGRGYEQYF
TRBJ1-5	NA	NA	11	TRBV2	TGTGCCAGCAGTGAAGGGATGTCCCAGCATTTT	CASSEGMSQHF
TRBJ2-1	NA	NA	13	TRBV10-3	TGTGCCATCAGTGATACTGAGTACAATGAGCAGTTCTTC	CAISDTEYNEQFF
TRBJ2-7	NA	NA	14	TRBV6-1	TGTGCCAGCAGTGAAAGCGGGTTCTCCTACGAGCAGTACTTC	CASSESGFSYEQYF
TRBJ2-7	NA	NA	15	TRBV15	TGTGCCACCAGCAGAGGAGGTGAGAATTCCTACGAGCAGTACTTC	CATSRGGENSYEQYF
TRBJ2-2	NA	NA	16	TRBV6-6	TGTGCCAGCAGTTACTCCGGGGGAGGGAACACCGGGGAGCTGTTTTTT	CASSYSGGGNTGELFF
TRBJ2-7	few	TRBD1	14	TRBV6-5	TGTGCCAGCAGTTATGAACAGGGGGTATACGAGCAGTACTTC	CASSYEQGVYEQYF
TRBJ1-1	NA	NA	16	TRBV7-2	TGTGCCAGCAGCTTAGAAGGGGCAGGGAGGAACACTGAAGCTTTCTTT	CASSLEGAGRNTEAFF
TRBJ1-2	few	NA	15	TRBV4-3	TGCGCCAGCAGCCAAGTACGGGGTCCCTCCTATGGCTACACCTTC	CASSQVRGPSYGYTF
TRBJ1-4	NA	NA	14	TRBV7-9	TGTGCCAGCAGCTTAGGTAACTTAGAGGAAAAACTGTTTTTT	CASSLGNLEEKLFF
TRBJ2-1	once	TRBD2	16	TRBV25-1	TGTGCCAGCAGTGCCACCGGGACTAGCGGGAGGAATGAGCAGTTCTTC	CASSATGTSGRNEQFF